These 20 T cell receptor beta chains originate from one sample sequenced in a study of CD8+ T cells in alopecia areata. Once RNA had been extracted, it was reverse transcribed into cDNA to act as the sequencing template. Sequenced by immunoSEQ multiplex PCR; TCRdb stores in-frame clones only, minus some. The sample includes about 150,000 clones, 40% to 60% of them seen just once. This specimen consisted of CD8+ T cells sorted from blood, obtained at week 0. The source of these receptors is a human donor with alopecia areata.

This rearrangement joins TRBV9 to TRBJ2-1; TRBD2 aligns across 10 bases. Trimming removed 3 bases from V and 5 bases from J; junction bases left unmatched: 5. The CDR3 consists of 15 residues. The germline V gene has CDR1 SGDLS and CDR2 YYNGEE. The CDR3 DNA reads TGTGCCAGCAGCGGTGGGCTAGCGGGGGACAATGAGCAGTTCTTC. It specifies CASSGGLAGDNEQFF.

This chain links TRBV2 with TRBJ2-6; D uncertain. Looked up from germline, CDR1 is SNHLY and CDR2 is FYNNEI. The V gene lost 4 bases and the J gene lost 1 base, with 8 bases spanning the gap. This CDR3 contains 15 residues. As DNA, the CDR3 is TGTGCCAGCAGTGGTGGTATATCTGGGGCCAACGTCCTGACTTTC. Translating it yields CASSGGISGANVLTF.

Only a few counts were recorded for this clone. This rearrangement joins TRBV4-1 to TRBJ1-2, with D unresolved. With 0 bases removed from V and 5 bases from J, the gap between germline ends came to 16 bases. This CDR3 region has 16 residues. The germline V gene has CDR1 MGHRA and CDR2 YSYEKL. DNA for the CDR3: TGCGCCAGCAGCCAAGATGAGGGCGTCAGTCCTTATGGCTACACCTTC. Protein sequence: CASSQDEGVSPYGYTF.

The V gene is TRBV6-5, the J gene TRBJ1-1; no definite D call. This CDR3 has 14 amino acids. V was shortened by 0 bases and J by 1 base, with 6 bases between the two germline ends. Germline V gene lookup returns CDR1 MNHEY and CDR2 SVGAGI. The CDR3 nucleotides are TGTGCCAGCAGTTACTCTCCTGGGAACACTGAAGCTTTCTTT. It encodes CASSYSPGNTEAFF.

CDR3 region: CAWSDTGLGAEAFF. DNA for the CDR3: TGTGCCTGGAGTGATACAGGGCTGGGGGCTGAAGCTTTCTTT. The genes are TRBV30 and TRBJ1-1; D is perhaps TRBD1 (6 bases). CDR3 length: 14 amino acids. Trimming shortened V by 1 base and J by 6 bases, and 15 bases separated the two germline ends. CDR1 is GTSNPN, CDR2 SVGIG, per germline (reference sequence).

This chain links TRBV6-6 with TRBJ2-5; D may correspond to TRBD1 or TRBD2 (5 bases each). Trimming shortened V by 7 bases and J by 5 bases, and 17 bases separated the two germline ends. This CDR3 spans 14 amino acids. CDR1 and CDR2 (germline): MNHNY, SVGAGI (reference sequence). DNA of the CDR3: TGTGCCAGCACCCCCGAGGGGCTTTTTGAGACCCAGTACTTC. It specifies CASTPEGLFETQYF.

The genes are TRBV29-1 and TRBJ2-2; the match to TRBD1 covers 9 bases. After removal of 1 base from V and 3 bases from J, the junction contained 6 bases not matched to a gene. The CDR3 has 16 residues. CDR1 SQVTM and CDR2 ANQGSEA come from the germline V gene. The chain's CDR3 is CSVEGSDRGDTGELFF. The CDR3 nucleotides are TGCAGCGTTGAAGGCTCGGACAGGGGTGACACCGGGGAGCTGTTTTTT.

This clone was seen more than once but under ten times. This chain joins TRBV29-1 and TRBJ2-3, with TRBD2 as a possible D gene (6 bases). The V and J ends lost 1 base and 9 bases respectively, with 14 bases between them. The germline V gene has CDR1 SQVTM and CDR2 ANQGSEA. CDR3 length: 13 amino acids. This chain's CDR3 is CSVEGGEAPTQYF. CDR3 sequence (DNA): TGCAGCGTTGAAGGGGGGGAGGCCCCCACGCAGTATTTT.

This rearrangement joins TRBV7-9 to TRBJ2-1, with 12 bases identical to TRBD2. The germline gives CDR1 SEHNR, CDR2 FQNEAQ (reference sequence). Trimming at V came to 4 bases and at J to 6 bases, leaving 4 bases not matched to a gene. This CDR3 has 15 residues. CDR3 coding DNA: TGTGCCAGCAGCTCTAGCGGGGGGGCACCCAATGAGCAGTTCTTC. It codes for CASSSSGGAPNEQFF.

The V call is TRBV15, the J call TRBJ1-5; D unresolved. V was pared by 3 bases and J by 1 base, with 7 bases between. The germline V gene encodes CDR1 LNHNV and CDR2 YYDKDF (reference sequence). The CDR3 spans 14 residues. In DNA form, the CDR3 reads TGTGCCACCAGCAGGGGAGAGAGCAATCAGCCCCAGCATTTT. The encoded protein is CATSRGESNQPQHF.

This chain uses TRBV10-3 with TRBJ2-1, with 16 positions matching TRBD2. This CDR3 is 17 amino acids long. Losses at the gene ends were 9 bases for V and 6 bases for J; bases not matched to a gene: 11. Looked up from germline, CDR1 is ENHRY and CDR2 is SYGVKD. The chain's CDR3 is CAISPGTSGGASNEQFF. In DNA, the CDR3 is TGTGCCATATCCCCCGGGACTAGCGGGGGGGCCTCCAATGAGCAGTTCTTC.

To note about this clone: This CDR3 is also generated by other DNA sequences in the sample. The chain is built from TRBV27 and TRBJ2-6, with a tentative D call TRBD1 (6 bases). Germline CDR1 reads MNHEY; CDR2 reads SMNVEV (reference sequence). Deletions cut 5 bases from V and 4 bases from J, with 12 bases between. There are 15 residues in the CDR3. The CDR3 protein is CASSLTGTGANVLTF. CDR3 nucleotides: TGTGCCAGCAGTCTAACAGGGACCGGGGCCAACGTCCTGACTTTC.

V is TRBV15 and J is TRBJ2-7; TRBD1 matches 10 bases. The CDR3 runs 15 residues. Trimming cost V 3 bases and J 5 bases; bases outside gene matches: 7. Germline assignment: CDR1 LNHNV and CDR2 YYDKDF (reference sequence). CDR3: CATSREGQGFHEQYF. As DNA, the CDR3 is TGTGCCACCAGCAGGGAGGGACAGGGGTTCCACGAGCAGTACTTC.

This clone was seen only a few times. This chain uses TRBV19 with TRBJ2-1; no clear D gene. Looked up from germline, CDR1 is LNHDA and CDR2 is SQIVND (reference sequence). This CDR3 has 13 residues. Trimming removed 5 bases at V and 8 bases at J, with 13 bases between. The CDR3 loop reads CASSLSPRHEQFF. The CDR3 nucleotides read TGTGCCAGTAGTCTCTCACCAAGACATGAGCAGTTCTTC.

There are many counts of this clone. The J gene is TRBJ1-1, the V gene TRBV7-9; TRBD1 aligns across 7 bases. The V and J ends lost 5 bases and 8 bases, in that order; junction bases with no gene match: 5. CDR1 is SEHNR, CDR2 FQNEAQ, per germline (reference sequence). CDR3 length: 12 residues. CDR3 nucleotides: TGTGCCAGCAGCGGCCGGACAGGCGAAGCTTTCTTT. This encodes CASSGRTGEAFF.

This clone has a handful of counts. The rearrangement joins TRBV7-2 to TRBJ1-2; D is ambiguous. This CDR3 region has 12 residues. Germline V gene data show CDR1 as SGHTA and CDR2 as FQGNSA. Trimming shortened V by 6 bases and J by 4 bases, and 9 bases separated the two germline ends. CDR3 protein: CASRGPIYGYTF. For the CDR3, the DNA is TGTGCCAGCAGAGGGCCCATCTATGGCTACACCTTC.

CDR3 region: CSGEPIGSQVYGYTF. Written as DNA, the CDR3 is TGCAGCGGAGAACCGATTGGCAGCCAAGTCTATGGCTACACCTTC. The chain uses TRBV29-1 and TRBJ1-2; D gene ambiguous. CDR1 is SQVTM, CDR2 ANQGSEA, per germline. Deletions cut 7 bases from V and 4 bases from J, with 22 bases between. The length of the CDR3 is 15 residues. Looking up the rest from reference TRBV29-1 and TRBJ1-2 gives the full variable domain: SAVISQKPSRDICQRGTSLTIQCQVDSQVTMMFWYRQQPGQSLTLIATANQGSEATYESGFVIDKFPISRPNLTFSTLTVSNMSPEDSSIYLCSGEPIGSQVYGYTFGSGTRLTVV.

This chain links TRBV9 with TRBJ1-3; unclear D gene. Per the germline V gene, CDR1 is SGDLS and CDR2 is YYNGEE. CDR3 length equals 15 residues. The germline V and J ends were trimmed by 0 bases and 0 bases, with 7 bases remaining between them. CDR3 loop: CASSVDLASGNTIYF. CDR3 coding DNA: TGTGCCAGCAGCGTAGACCTCGCCTCTGGAAACACCATATATTTT.

V is TRBV2 and J is TRBJ2-7; the D gene is possibly TRBD1 (5 bases). Germline CDR1 is SNHLY and CDR2 is FYNNEI. V lost 3 bases to trimming and J lost 2 bases, with 11 bases between them. This CDR3 comprises 14 residues. The CDR3 loop reads CASSEQGPTYEQYF. CDR3 in DNA: TGTGCCAGCAGTGAGCAGGGCCCAACCTACGAGCAGTACTTC. Together with reference TRBV2 and TRBJ2-7, the CDR3 gives the full variable domain: EPEVTQTPSHQVTQMGQEVILRCVPISNHLYFYWYRQILGQKVEFLVSFYNNEISEKSEIFDDQFSVERPDGSNFTLKIRSTKLEDSAMYFCASSEQGPTYEQYFGPGTRLTVT.

The CDR3 loop reads CASSEVGASREQYF. DNA for the CDR3: TGTGCCAGCAGTGAAGTGGGGGCTTCGCGAGAGCAGTACTTC. V is TRBV2 and J is TRBJ2-7; D is possibly TRBD1 (6 bases). This CDR3 comprises 14 residues. Germline V gene lookup returns CDR1 SNHLY and CDR2 FYNNEI. Trimming took 1 base from V and 7 from J, leaving 14 bases between them.